This T cell receptor beta chain stems from a study of OX40 agonist ivuxolimab in advanced cancers. Whole-study context: Partial responses were observed in three patients, of whom one had hepatocellular carcinoma and two had cutaneous melanoma.

The CDR3 runs 16 residues. J gave up 5 bases and V 3 bases, and 5 bases lay outside the gene matches. Germline V gene data show CDR1 as SGHRS and CDR2 as YFSETQ. Notes on this clone: Its specificity is not known.

General observations from the study: The study found that CD8+ T cells averaged more expanded clones than CD4+. Nonresponders included some who also had low normalized T-cell clonal expansion. The work left the antigen specificity of expanded peripheral T cells undetermined.

Some clones are missing from TCRdb's copy, which holds only in-frame ones; the method was immunoSEQ multiplex PCR. The data contain tens of thousands of clones, 85% to 90% of them singletons. This sample comprised CD4+ or CD8+ T cells sorted from blood, obtained in a trial of the OX40 agonist ivuxolimab. The genes are TRBV5-1 and TRBJ2-2, with 12 positions matching TRBD2. This receptor was taken from an adult with an advanced solid tumor such as melanoma, head and neck, liver or kidney cancer. In DNA form, the CDR3 reads TGCGCCAGCAGCTCGGGACTAGCGGGCAGAACCGGGGAGCTGTTTTTT. Its translation is CASSSGLAGRTGELFF.